The 27 T cell receptor beta chains in this list originate from one sample, sequenced in a study of Ad26.COV2.S vaccination and SARS-CoV-2 variants. Measured with immunoSEQ multiplex PCR; TCRdb has only the in-frame clones, and not every one. The sample has fewer than 100,000 clones; approximately 77% are singletons. Sequenced material: peripheral blood, taken after recovery from COVID-19. Every receptor here comes from a human donor who had recovered from COVID-19.

The rearrangement joins TRBV10-2 to TRBJ2-7; tentatively, D is TRBD1 (5 bases). Germline CDR1 is WSHSY and CDR2 is SAAADI. V lost 1 base to trimming and J lost 2 bases, with 15 bases between them. There are 16 residues in the CDR3. CDR3 sequence reads: CASSEFGQGSTYEQYF. The CDR3 bases are TGCGCCAGCAGTGAGTTTGGGCAGGGATCGACCTACGAGCAGTACTTC.

V is TRBV6-2 or TRBV6-3 and J is TRBJ2-1; a weak D match, TRBD1 (5 bases). From germline, CDR1 is MNHEY and CDR2 SVGEGT. The V and J ends lost 3 bases and 8 bases respectively, with 17 bases between them. CDR3 size: 15 residues. In nucleotides, the CDR3 is TGTGCCAGCAGTTATCGGGCCAGGGTATTTGATGAGCAGTTCTTC. Protein: CASSYRARVFDEQFF.

The CDR3 DNA follows: TGTGCCAGCAGTTCCCGACCCCTCCAAGAGACCCAGTACTTC. It codes for CASSSRPLQETQYF. This chain joins TRBV28 and TRBJ2-5, with no clear D. With 4 bases removed from V and 1 base from J, the gap between germline ends came to 10 bases. Germline CDR1 reads MDHEN; CDR2 reads SYDVKM. CDR3 size: 14 residues.

The V gene is TRBV11-2, the J gene TRBJ2-3, with a possible D match to TRBD2 (5 bases). The germline V gene has CDR1 SGHAT and CDR2 FQNNGV. V lost 4 bases to trimming and J lost 4 bases, with 21 bases between them. The CDR3 extends over 17 amino acids. This CDR3 is CASSSAPLEVVADTQYF. The CDR3 DNA is TGTGCCAGCAGCTCCGCGCCTCTGGAGGTTGTGGCAGATACGCAGTATTTT.

The CDR3 loop reads CASTLTGGSNQPQHF. The CDR3 DNA is TGTGCCAGCACCTTGACAGGGGGTAGCAATCAGCCCCAGCATTTT. This chain joins TRBV6-6 and TRBJ1-5; the match to TRBD1 covers 9 bases. Germline loops: CDR1 MNHNY, CDR2 SVGAGI (reference sequence). The CDR3 length is 15 residues. The ends lost 7 bases at V and 0 bases at J; junction bases unmatched: 4.

This clone was detected once. The rearrangement uses TRBV5-6 and TRBJ2-3; the D gene could be TRBD1 or TRBD2 (5 bases each). This CDR3 has 15 amino acids. Germline lookup yields CDR1 SGHDT and CDR2 YYEEEE. V was clipped by 3 bases and J by 0 bases, with 11 bases between them. The CDR3 DNA sequence: TGTGCCAGCAGCTCCGGGACGGGAAGCACAGATACGCAGTATTTT. It yields the protein CASSSGTGSTDTQYF.

The chain recombines TRBV18 with TRBJ1-5; D possibly corresponds to TRBD1 (6 bases). The CDR3 spans 15 residues. Germline V gives CDR1 KGHSH, CDR2 LQKENI. V was cut by 0 bases and J by 5 bases, with 11 bases left in between. The CDR3 region is CASSPPNREDQPQHF. The CDR3 DNA sequence: TGTGCCAGCTCACCACCGAACAGGGAAGATCAGCCCCAGCATTTT.

The gene calls are TRBV4-1 and TRBJ2-1; TRBD2 matches 12 bases. Unmatched junction bases numbered 23, after V lost 5 bases and J lost 9 bases. Germline V gene lookup returns CDR1 MGHRA and CDR2 YSYEKL. The CDR3 spans 20 residues. The DNA for the CDR3 is TGCGCCAGCAGCTCAAGAAGGCTAGCGGGAGGGAATTTGTGGGAAAGTGAGCAGTTCTTC. It yields the protein CASSSRRLAGGNLWESEQFF.

The chain joins TRBV6-6 to TRBJ1-1; no clear D gene. Per the germline V gene, CDR1 is MNHNY and CDR2 is SVGAGI (reference sequence). Between the trimmed V and J ends, which lost 8 bases and 0 bases, there was a span of 4 bases. The CDR3 is made up of 11 amino acids. The CDR3 DNA sequence: TGTGCCAGCCTTCTGAACACTGAAGCTTTCTTT. Its protein is CASLLNTEAFF.

The chain carries TRBV2 and TRBJ2-1; weak D call: TRBD1 (6 bases). The V and J ends lost 2 bases and 4 bases respectively, with 12 bases between them. Looked up from germline, CDR1 is SNHLY and CDR2 is FYNNEI. This CDR3 comprises 15 residues. The CDR3 spells CASSELTGAYNEQFF. The CDR3 DNA is TGTGCCAGCAGTGAATTGACAGGAGCTTACAATGAGCAGTTCTTC.

V and J are TRBV6-5 and TRBJ1-1, with 9 nucleotides matching TRBD1. This CDR3 has 15 amino acids. Trimming cost V 6 bases and J 4 bases; bases outside gene matches: 9. The germline V gene encodes CDR1 MNHEY and CDR2 SVGAGI. CDR3 region: CASRPTGGAGTEAFF. The CDR3 nucleotides read TGTGCCAGCAGACCCACAGGGGGCGCGGGCACTGAAGCTTTCTTT.

This clone has a single count. The chain recombines TRBV4-3 with TRBJ2-2, with 8 positions matching TRBD1. V dropped 3 bases and J dropped 7; count of bases not matched to a gene: 7. CDR3 length equals 15 residues. Germline V gene sequence: CDR1 LGHNA, CDR2 YSLEER. CDR3 DNA: TGCGCCAGCAGCCAGAAAGACAGGGGTGTCGGGGAGCTGTTTTTT. It yields the protein CASSQKDRGVGELFF.

J is TRBJ2-7 and V is TRBV13; D call uncertain. Trimming removed 4 bases from V and 3 bases from J, with 10 bases in between. Germline CDR1 and CDR2: PRHDT and FYEKMQ (reference sequence). The CDR3 contains 13 residues. The CDR3 coding sequence is TGTGCCAGCAGCTACCACGGAAACTACGAGCAGTACTTC. Translating it yields CASSYHGNYEQYF. The variable domain in full, with the rest retrieved from reference TRBV13 and TRBJ2-7, is AAGVIQSPRHLIKEKRETATLKCYPIPRHDTVYWYQQGPGQDPQFLISFYEKMQSDKGSIPDRFSAQQFSDYHSELNMSSLELGDSALYFCASSYHGNYEQYFGPGTRLTVT.

This chain links TRBV27 with TRBJ2-1; 11 positions match TRBD2. The V and J ends lost 6 bases and 4 bases, in that order; junction bases with no gene match: 2. The germline V gene encodes CDR1 MNHEY and CDR2 SMNVEV (reference sequence). The CDR3 runs to 14 residues. The CDR3 region has the DNA TGTGCCAGCAGAACTAGCGGGAGTTACAATGAGCAGTTCTTC. Protein sequence: CASRTSGSYNEQFF.

The chain uses TRBV7-8 and TRBJ2-3; D possibly uses TRBD1 or TRBD2 (6 bases each). The CDR3 is 14 residues long. Germline V gene lookup returns CDR1 SGHVS and CDR2 FQNEAQ. In DNA form, the CDR3 reads TGTGCGACACGGGGGCGAACGGGCACAGATACGCAGTATTTT. Protein sequence: CATRGRTGTDTQYF.

The CDR3 sequence: CASIPTLHGRNYGYTF. DNA for the CDR3: TGTGCCAGTATTCCTACATTACACGGGAGAAACTATGGCTACACCTTC. The genes are TRBV7-9 and TRBJ1-2; D is uncertain. This CDR3 spans 16 amino acids. V was shortened by 9 bases and J by 2 bases, with 22 bases between the two germline ends. Per the germline V gene, CDR1 is SEHNR and CDR2 is FQNEAQ (reference sequence).

V is TRBV6-2 or TRBV6-3 and J is TRBJ1-5; no clear D. Between the trimmed V and J ends, which lost 6 bases and 0 bases, there was a span of 12 bases. The CDR3 covers 15 residues. CDR1 and CDR2 (germline): MNHEY, SVGEGT. CDR3 loop: CASSRWTDSNQPQHF. The DNA for the CDR3 is TGTGCCAGCAGCCGTTGGACGGATAGCAATCAGCCCCAGCATTTT.

The CDR3 DNA reads as TGTGCCAGCAGCCTTTCCGGGACATCGTATTTT. As protein: CASSLSGTSYF. This chain joins TRBV3-1 (or the pseudogene TRBV3-2) and TRBJ2-3; D might be TRBD1 (6 bases). Germline assignment: CDR1 LGHDT and CDR2 YNNKEL (reference sequence). V lost 4 bases and J 14 bases, leaving 13 bases between the germline ends. CDR3 size: 11 residues.

There are a few counts of this clone. Other DNA sequences in the sample encode the same CDR3. V and J are TRBV28 and TRBJ2-4; TRBD1 might be the D (5 bases). This CDR3 contains 14 residues. The germline V and J ends were trimmed by 2 bases and 0 bases, with 5 bases remaining between them. Germline assignment: CDR1 MDHEN and CDR2 SYDVKM. CDR3 sequence reads: CASSLRGAKNIQYF. In DNA form, the CDR3 reads TGTGCCAGCAGTTTAAGGGGAGCCAAAAACATTCAGTACTTC.

This chain links TRBV7-2 with TRBJ2-1, with D perhaps given as TRBD1 or TRBD2 (5 bases each). The V end lost 4 bases, the J end lost 6 bases, and 16 bases lay between the germline ends. The CDR3 has 15 residues. Germline V gene data show CDR1 as SGHTA and CDR2 as FQGNSA. The chain's CDR3 is CASSSFWGLGNEQFF. CDR3 in DNA: TGTGCCAGCAGCTCATTCTGGGGGTTGGGCAATGAGCAGTTCTTC.

The chain recombines TRBV28 with TRBJ1-1; no firm D call. V lost 6 bases, J lost 7 bases, and 9 bases lay in between. CDR3 length equals 11 residues. CDR1 MDHEN and CDR2 SYDVKM come from the germline V gene. The CDR3 reads CASSDGSEAFF. The CDR3 nucleotides read TGTGCCAGCAGCGACGGCAGTGAAGCTTTCTTT.

V and J are TRBV28 and TRBJ2-2, with D perhaps matching TRBD1 or TRBD2 (6 bases each). Germline V gene sequence: CDR1 MDHEN, CDR2 SYDVKM. Trimming stripped 2 bases from V and 8 bases from J, with 12 bases between. The CDR3 runs 14 residues. CDR3 sequence (DNA): TGTGCCAGCAGTTTAGGGGGGCAGTTGGGGGAGCTGTTTTTT. This encodes CASSLGGQLGELFF.

This chain's CDR3 is CASSSDGASGYHEQFF. The CDR3 DNA sequence: TGTGCCAGCAGTTCTGACGGGGCTAGCGGGTACCATGAGCAGTTCTTC. V and J are TRBV6-4 and TRBJ2-1, with 8 bases matching TRBD2. The length of the CDR3 is 16 residues. With 5 bases clipped from V and 8 bases from J, the junction kept 14 bases outside the gene matches. CDR1 and CDR2 from the germline V gene are MRHNA and SNTAGT.

The chain links TRBV14 to TRBJ2-7, with D perhaps TRBD1 or TRBD2 (5 bases each). Germline loops: CDR1 SGHDN, CDR2 FVKESK. The CDR3 spans 15 residues. V lost 0 bases and J lost 2, with 11 bases in between. CDR3 region: CASSQEGVVAYEQYF. CDR3 sequence (DNA): TGTGCCAGCAGCCAAGAGGGGGTGGTGGCCTACGAGCAGTACTTC.

This chain joins TRBV6-1 and TRBJ2-3; TRBD1 is a possible D gene (6 bases). Germline CDR1 is MNHNS and CDR2 is SASEGT. The CDR3 runs 14 residues. Trimming removed 2 bases from V and 3 bases from J, with 9 bases in between. In DNA, the CDR3 is TGTGCCAGCAGTGAACAGGGGAGTACAGATACGCAGTATTTT. It translates to CASSEQGSTDTQYF.

On this clone: At one end the junction does not follow the germline gene, possibly because of a read error. V gene TRBV6-2 or TRBV6-3 combines with J gene TRBJ1-5; D is uncertain. From germline, CDR1 is MNHEY and CDR2 SVGEGT. The CDR3 is 14 amino acids. CDR3 nucleotide sequence: TGTGCCAGCAGTTACGTGCGCAGCAATCAGTCCCAGCATTTT. It encodes CASSYVRSNQSQHF.

Only a few counts were recorded for this clone. The sample contains more than one DNA sequence encoding this CDR3. The rearrangement links TRBV27 to TRBJ2-3, with D perhaps matching TRBD1 or TRBD2 (5 bases each). There are 13 residues in the CDR3. With 3 bases removed from V and 2 bases from J, the gap between germline ends came to 6 bases. Germline V gene lookup returns CDR1 MNHEY and CDR2 SMNVEV (reference sequence). In DNA, the CDR3 is TGTGCCAGCAGTTTGGGGGTCACAGATACGCAGTATTTT. Protein: CASSLGVTDTQYF.